This TCR beta chain was recovered during a study of T cells after yellow fever vaccination. Between the trimmed V and J ends, which lost 0 bases and 3 bases, there was a span of 7 bases. This CDR3 has 13 amino acids. Germline loops: CDR1 SGHRS, CDR2 YFSETQ. The study, taken as a whole, reports: FACS-sorted repertoires could contain abundant clonotypes contaminating from the bulk population.

MiXCR was run by TCRdb on the 5' RACE reads, yielding one entry per CDR3 protein. The top ten hold about 3.5% of the sample, which has about 320,000 distinct CDR3 sequences, roughly a tenth seen once. This clonotype was counted a few times. The target antigen is unknown. The receptor comes from a man aged 18-30 years who received the YFV17D yellow fever vaccine. The sample was CD4+ T cells sorted from PBMCs, taken 45 days after the yellow fever booster vaccination. The chain joins TRBV5-1 to TRBJ2-7; unclear D gene. The CDR3 DNA sequence: TGCGCCAGCAGCTTGGTCCTCGGCTACGAGCAGTACTTC. This encodes CASSLVLGYEQYF.